The 9 T cell receptor beta chains below were found in one sample sequenced in a study of shared clonotypes between healthy human individuals. The repertoire was sequenced with immunoSEQ multiplex PCR; TCRdb's copy has only in-frame clones and lacks some. Of about a million clones listed, approximately 77% were seen once; the top ten hold approximately 0.9%. The specimen sequenced was memory CD4+ T cells from PBMCs. Documented subset: CD45RA-negative fraction. Every receptor here comes from a man between 18 and 29 years old in good health. Some clones in this sample may be carry-over from other donors' samples.

In the case of this clone: Other DNA sequences in this sample translate to the same CDR3. V and J are TRBV28 and TRBJ2-7; no firm D call. From germline, CDR1 is MDHEN and CDR2 SYDVKM. Deletions cut 4 bases from V and 2 bases from J, with 6 bases between. This CDR3 is 12 amino acids long. CDR3 sequence: CASSSVPYEQYF. CDR3 in DNA: TGTGCCAGCAGTTCTGTCCCCTACGAGCAGTACTTC.

V gene TRBV27 combines with J gene TRBJ2-3; D ambiguous. V lost 6 bases and J 1 base, leaving 14 bases between the germline ends. CDR3 length: 15 residues. Germline CDR1 reads MNHEY; CDR2 reads SMNVEV (reference sequence). Here the CDR3 DNA reads TGTGCCAGCAGAGGTGCACAGATTCGCACAGATACGCAGTATTTT. It encodes CASRGAQIRTDTQYF.

The chain joins TRBV18 to TRBJ2-7; no reliable D call. Germline CDR1 and CDR2: KGHSH and LQKENI. V shed 2 bases and J shed 3 bases, with 8 bases lying between them. The CDR3 consists of 13 residues. CDR3: CASSPTPDYEQYF. CDR3 DNA sequence: TGTGCCAGCTCACCAACCCCGGACTACGAGCAGTACTTC.

As concerns this clone: Since a much larger clone is just one base distant, this may be a read error. The genes are TRBV30 and TRBJ2-2, with unresolved D. Germline V gene lookup returns CDR1 GTSNPN and CDR2 SVGIG (reference sequence). CDR3 length equals 12 residues. DNA for the CDR3: TGTGACTGGTCGTGGGACACCGGGGAGCTGTTTTTT. Protein: CDWSWDTGELFF.

This rearrangement joins TRBV6-1 to TRBJ2-5, with D tentatively TRBD1 or TRBD2 (6 bases each). The CDR3 runs to 20 residues. V was clipped by 4 bases and J by 0 bases, with 27 bases between them. Germline CDR1 reads MNHNS; CDR2 reads SASEGT. CDR3: CASSGPTRPGADPYQETQYF. Written as DNA, the CDR3 is TGTGCCAGCAGTGGCCCAACCAGGCCGGGGGCAGATCCTTACCAAGAGACCCAGTACTTC.

This clone was seen ten or more times. The rearrangement links TRBV28 to TRBJ1-2; TRBD1 might be the D (6 bases). Between the trimmed V and J ends, which lost 10 bases and 1 base, there was a span of 13 bases. CDR3 length: 13 amino acids. CDR1 is MDHEN, CDR2 SYDVKM, per germline. In DNA, the CDR3 is TGTGCCACCAGGACAGATTTTAACTATGGCTACACCTTC. Translated, it gives CATRTDFNYGYTF.

On this clone: Compared with germline, one end of the junction differs, possibly owing to a read error. J is TRBJ2-2 and V is TRBV7-2; the match to TRBD1 covers 8 bases. Germline CDR1 SGHTA, CDR2 FQGNSA. The CDR3 spans 16 residues. The CDR3, as DNA: TGTGCCAGCAGCCCGAGACAGGGGCCGAAAACCGGGGAGCTGTTTTTT. Its protein is CASSPRQGPKTGELFF.

The chain joins TRBV4-3 to TRBJ2-4, with D tentatively TRBD2 (6 bases). The CDR3 sequence is 17 residues long. Trimming shortened V by 4 bases and J by 6 bases, and 22 bases separated the two germline ends. Germline CDR1 reads LGHNA; CDR2 reads YSLEER. The DNA of the CDR3 is TGCGCCAGCAGCCCGTCCCGGGACTCCGGTGGTGGAAACATTCAGTACTTC. Translation gives CASSPSRDSGGGNIQYF.

Ten or more counts support this clone. The J gene is TRBJ2-5, the V gene TRBV18; 7 bases align to TRBD2. In germline, CDR1 is KGHSH, CDR2 LQKENI. With V trimmed by 0 bases and J by 3 bases, 13 bases remained unmatched. The CDR3 is 18 amino acids. CDR3 protein: CASSPPLRAREWEETQYF. The CDR3 nucleotides read TGTGCCAGCTCACCACCGTTGAGGGCGCGGGAGTGGGAAGAGACCCAGTACTTC.